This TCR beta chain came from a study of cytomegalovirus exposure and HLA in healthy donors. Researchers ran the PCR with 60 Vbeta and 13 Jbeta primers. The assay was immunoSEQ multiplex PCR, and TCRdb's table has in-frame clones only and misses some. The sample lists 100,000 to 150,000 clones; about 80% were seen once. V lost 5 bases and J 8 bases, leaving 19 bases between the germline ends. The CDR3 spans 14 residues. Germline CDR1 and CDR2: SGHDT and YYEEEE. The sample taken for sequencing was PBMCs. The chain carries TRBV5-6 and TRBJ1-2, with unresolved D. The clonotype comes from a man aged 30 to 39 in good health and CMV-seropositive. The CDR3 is CASREALAIGGYTF. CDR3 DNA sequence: TGTGCCAGCAGGGAGGCACTAGCGATCGGAGGCTACACCTTC.